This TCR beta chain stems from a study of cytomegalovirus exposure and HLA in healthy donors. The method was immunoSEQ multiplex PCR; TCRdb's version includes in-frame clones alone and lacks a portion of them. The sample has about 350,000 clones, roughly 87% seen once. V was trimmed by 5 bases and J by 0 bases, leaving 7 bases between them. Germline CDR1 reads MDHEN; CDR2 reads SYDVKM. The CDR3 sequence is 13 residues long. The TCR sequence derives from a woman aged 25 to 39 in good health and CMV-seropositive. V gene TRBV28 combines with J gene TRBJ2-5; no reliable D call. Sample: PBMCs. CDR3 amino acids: CASSGVNQETQYF. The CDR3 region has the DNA TGTGCCAGCAGTGGGGTGAACCAAGAGACCCAGTACTTC.